The 8 T cell receptor beta chains given below trace back to one sample, sequenced in a study of shared clonotypes between healthy human individuals. Here immunoSEQ multiplex PCR was the method, and the copy in TCRdb shows in-frame clones only, minus some. The profile shows about 2.1 million clones, 85% to 95% of them singletons. Naivety among CD8 cells was defined by CD45RO negativity and positive CCR7 selection, thereby excluding terminally differentiated effector memory CD45RA+ cells. Sequencing was carried out using naive CD8+ T cells from PBMCs. The receptors were gathered from a man aged 18-30 years in good health. Some clones in this sample may be carry-over from other donors' samples.

The rearrangement uses TRBV4-1 and TRBJ2-2; 7 bases are shared with TRBD2. The germline V gene has CDR1 MGHRA and CDR2 YSYEKL. With V trimmed by 0 bases and J by 5 bases, 6 bases remained unmatched. The CDR3 is made up of 16 amino acids. The chain's CDR3 is CASSQERRGLTGELFF. The CDR3 nucleotides read TGCGCCAGCAGCCAAGAAAGGCGGGGACTAACCGGGGAGCTGTTTTTT.

The chain couples TRBV5-4 to TRBJ2-3; tentatively, D is TRBD1 or TRBD2 (5 bases each). Germline CDR1 is SGHNT and CDR2 is YYREEE (reference sequence). The CDR3 runs to 18 residues. V shed 4 bases and J shed 5 bases, with 26 bases lying between them. The CDR3 DNA is TGTGCCAGCAGCCCCCCCGTGGTTTTTGGGGGAGTTGAAGATACGCAGTATTTT. This encodes CASSPPVVFGGVEDTQYF. Together with reference TRBV5-4 and TRBJ2-3, the CDR3 gives the full variable domain: ETGVTQSPTHLIKTRGQQVTLRCSSQSGHNTVSWYQQALGQGPQFIFQYYREEENGRGNFPPRFSGLQFPNYSSELNVNALELDDSALYLCASSPPVVFGGVEDTQYFGPGTRLTVL.

The rearrangement links TRBV5-1 to TRBJ2-7; no definite D call. Trimming stripped 3 bases from V and 2 bases from J, with 9 bases between. The CDR3 contains 13 residues. Germline values: CDR1 SGHRS, CDR2 YFSETQ. CDR3 residues: CASSWTEPYEQYF. The CDR3 nucleotides read TGCGCCAGCAGCTGGACGGAGCCCTACGAGCAGTACTTC.

J is TRBJ1-1 and V is TRBV13, with D possibly being TRBD1 (6 bases). V was clipped by 5 bases and J by 5 bases, with 18 bases between them. Germline CDR1 PRHDT, CDR2 FYEKMQ (reference sequence). There are 15 residues in the CDR3. The CDR3 here is CASSPGATEGTEAFF. For the CDR3, the DNA is TGTGCCAGCAGCCCAGGGGCTACCGAGGGGACTGAAGCTTTCTTT.

In the case of this clone: No DNA is shown, since the ends of the CDR3 on it are uncertain; the CDR3 is the one TCRdb lists. The rearrangement joins TRBV28 to TRBJ1-2; the table calls TRBD1, which could not be checked here. From its first to its last residue, the CDR3 has 15 amino acids. Per the germline V gene, CDR1 is MDHEN and CDR2 is SYDVKM. CDR3 sequence reads: CASSFGPGQGRGYTF.

The V gene is TRBV11-2, the J gene TRBJ1-1; 11 nucleotides match TRBD1. This CDR3 is built from 17 residues. Germline V lookup: CDR1 SGHAT, CDR2 FQNNGV. V gave up 4 bases and J gave up 3 bases; unmatched junction bases: 10. The CDR3 here is CASSSGQGARAHTEAFF. The CDR3 bases are TGTGCCAGCAGCTCCGGACAGGGGGCGCGAGCTCACACTGAAGCTTTCTTT.

The genes are TRBV9 and TRBJ2-5; weak D call: TRBD2 (6 bases). The CDR3 spans 18 residues. Germline CDR1 SGDLS, CDR2 YYNGEE. Trimming stripped 0 bases from V and 0 bases from J, with 18 bases between. The CDR3 reads CASSVEGGTGAYQETQYF. CDR3 coding DNA: TGTGCCAGCAGCGTAGAGGGTGGAACGGGAGCGTACCAAGAGACCCAGTACTTC. Variable domain in full (rest from reference TRBV9 and TRBJ2-5): DSGVTQTPKHLITATGQRVTLRCSPRSGDLSVYWYQQSLDQGLQFLIQYYNGEERAKGNILERFSAQQFPDLHSELNLSSLELGDSALYFCASSVEGGTGAYQETQYFGPGTRLLVL.

The V gene is TRBV11-2, the J gene TRBJ2-1; 9 positions match TRBD2. The length of the CDR3 is 17 residues. Germline loops: CDR1 SGHAT, CDR2 FQNNGV. J was trimmed by 8 bases and V by 2 bases; bases with no gene match: 13. The CDR3 here is CASSLPAGGRAIYEQFF. For the CDR3, the DNA is TGTGCCAGCAGCTTACCTGCGGGCGGGAGGGCGATCTATGAGCAGTTCTTC.